These 26 T cell receptor beta chains came from one sample sequenced in a study of T-cell reconstitution after alpha-beta-depleted transplantation in children. Preparation of the TCRbeta library used unique molecular identifiers. TCRdb fed the PCR reads into MiXCR, producing one record per CDR3 protein. The sample lists approximately 190,000 distinct CDR3 sequences, just under 6.5% seen once, with roughly 4.7% in the top ten. Source: PBMCs, taken before TCRalphabeta/CD19-depleted stem cell transplant. The source of these receptors is a girl under two years old with combined immunodeficiency, due to receive a stem cell transplant.

This clonotype was seen a few times. The chain employs TRBV29-1 and TRBJ1-2; D not resolved. CDR1 and CDR2 from the germline V gene are SQVTM and ANQGSEA. Trimming cost V 4 bases and J 0 bases, with 12 bases left between them. This CDR3 spans 14 amino acids. This chain's CDR3 is CSVVRQPTNYGYTF. The CDR3 region has the DNA TGCAGCGTTGTTCGCCAGCCGACTAACTATGGCTACACCTTC. The complete variable domain, with remaining parts taken from reference TRBV29-1 and TRBJ1-2, reads SAVISQKPSRDICQRGTSLTIQCQVDSQVTMMFWYRQQPGQSLTLIATANQGSEATYESGFVIDKFPISRPNLTFSTLTVSNMSPEDSSIYLCSVVRQPTNYGYTFGSGTRLTVV.

This clonotype was recorded many times. The chain joins TRBV3-1 to TRBJ2-1; maybe TRBD2 (6 bases). V gave up 0 bases and J gave up 0 bases, with 9 bases separating them. The germline gives CDR1 LGHDT, CDR2 YNNKEL (reference sequence). The CDR3 sequence is 16 residues long. The CDR3 bases are TGTGCCAGCAGCCAAGAGGCGGGGAGCTCCTACAATGAGCAGTTCTTC. This sequence encodes CASSQEAGSSYNEQFF.

This clonotype occurred many times. The chain carries TRBV7-3 and TRBJ1-1, with 9 positions matching TRBD1. Germline V gives CDR1 SGHTA, CDR2 FQGTGA. J gave up 4 bases and V 8 bases, and 5 bases lay outside the gene matches. This CDR3 is built from 13 residues. CDR3 sequence: CASSLDRGTEAFF. The CDR3, as DNA: TGTGCCAGCTCACTGGACAGGGGCACTGAAGCTTTCTTT.

There are many counts of this clonotype. V is TRBV5-5 and J is TRBJ1-1; D remains ambiguous. Trimming stripped 2 bases from V and 7 bases from J, with 6 bases between. The CDR3 consists of 11 residues. Germline V CDR1 and CDR2: SGHKS, YYEKEE (reference sequence). Here the CDR3 DNA reads TGTGCCAGCAGCTTTGCGGGTGAAGCTTTCTTT. It is translated as CASSFAGEAFF. Looking up the rest from reference TRBV5-5 and TRBJ1-1 gives the full variable domain: DAGVTQSPTHLIKTRGQQVTLRCSPISGHKSVSWYQQVLGQGPQFIFQYYEKEERGRGNFPDRFSARQFPNYSSELNVNALLLGDSALYLCASSFAGEAFFGQGTRLTVV.

The table lists this clonotype with many counts. The rearrangement joins TRBV7-9 to TRBJ1-1; D perhaps matches TRBD1 (5 bases). With 3 bases removed from V and 1 base from J, the gap between germline ends came to 15 bases. The CDR3 has 16 amino acids. The germline CDR1 and CDR2 sequences are SEHNR and FQNEAQ (reference sequence). CDR3 residues: CASSLQGLVWNTEAFF. CDR3 nucleotide sequence: TGTGCCAGCAGCTTGCAGGGACTGGTGTGGAACACTGAAGCTTTCTTT.

This clonotype was seen at least ten times. The rearrangement uses TRBV6-2 or TRBV6-3 and TRBJ1-6; 9 bases are shared with TRBD1. CDR3 length: 15 residues. Germline V gene lookup returns CDR1 MNHEY and CDR2 SVGEGT. The V segment lost 8 bases and the J segment 7 bases; nucleotides outside the gene matches: 9. The CDR3 bases are TGTGCCAGCGGATCATCTGGACAGGGGAATTCACCCCTCCACTTT. Protein product: CASGSSGQGNSPLHF.

This clonotype has at least ten counts. The chain has TRBV7-6 and TRBJ2-7; perhaps TRBD2 as D (6 bases). V was shortened by 5 bases and J by 0 bases, with 14 bases between the two germline ends. The length of the CDR3 is 15 residues. Per germline, CDR1 SGHVS and CDR2 FNYEAQ. CDR3 DNA sequence: TGTGCCAGCAGCCCCGGAGGGCAGGGCTCCTACGAGCAGTACTTC. It encodes CASSPGGQGSYEQYF. Full variable domain (missing parts from reference TRBV7-6 and TRBJ2-7): GAGVSQSPRYKVTKRGQDVALRCDPISGHVSLYWYRQALGQGPEFLTYFNYEAQQDKSGLPNDRFSAERPEGSISTLTIQRTEQRDSAMYRCASSPGGQGSYEQYFGPGTRLTVT.

The sample holds many counts of this clonotype. The V and J genes are TRBV29-1 and TRBJ2-7, with 9 bases aligning to TRBD1. Germline V lookup: CDR1 SQVTM, CDR2 ANQGSEA. The V segment lost 0 bases and the J segment 5 bases; nucleotides outside the gene matches: 2. The CDR3 covers 13 residues. The CDR3 spells CSVEDGTGNEQYF. The CDR3, as DNA: TGCAGCGTTGAAGATGGGACAGGGAACGAGCAGTACTTC.

This clonotype was found many times. The chain joins TRBV6-2 or TRBV6-3 to TRBJ2-2; a possible D gene is TRBD2 (6 bases). Germline lookup yields CDR1 MNHEY and CDR2 SVGEGT. V was shortened by 2 bases and J by 5 bases, with 21 bases between the two germline ends. This CDR3 region has 18 residues. The CDR3 loop reads CASSYPPWRGGLTGELFF. In DNA, the CDR3 is TGTGCCAGCAGTTACCCCCCGTGGAGGGGCGGGCTAACCGGGGAGCTGTTTTTT.

This clonotype was counted at least ten times. The J gene is TRBJ2-5, the V gene TRBV6-2 or TRBV6-3; no reliable D call. The CDR3 has 12 amino acids. The germline V and J ends were trimmed by 4 bases and 5 bases, with 8 bases remaining between them. Germline assignment: CDR1 MNHEY and CDR2 SVGEGT. CDR3 nucleotide sequence: TGTGCCAGCAGTTCCAACCTTGAGACCCAGTACTTC. It specifies CASSSNLETQYF.

This clonotype has ten or more counts. The J gene is TRBJ2-1, the V gene TRBV6-2 or TRBV6-3; 10 bases match TRBD2. The CDR3 has 15 residues. Germline CDR1 and CDR2: MNHEY and SVGEGT. J gave up 5 bases and V 6 bases, and 7 bases lay outside the gene matches. This CDR3 reads CASSISGGAHNEQFF. In DNA, the CDR3 is TGTGCCAGCAGCATCAGCGGGGGGGCACACAATGAGCAGTTCTTC.

This clonotype was seen many times. The chain uses TRBV20-1 and TRBJ2-1; 15 positions agree with TRBD2. With V trimmed by 0 bases and J by 4 bases, 10 bases remained unmatched. Germline V lookup: CDR1 DFQATT, CDR2 SNEGSKA (reference sequence). CDR3 length: 19 residues. The CDR3 spells CSARDEGLAGGWPYNEQFF. CDR3 in DNA: TGCAGTGCTAGAGATGAGGGACTAGCGGGAGGATGGCCTTACAATGAGCAGTTCTTC.

This clonotype was seen repeatedly, ten times or more. V is TRBV7-9 and J is TRBJ2-7; D not resolved. CDR3 length equals 15 residues. Trimming shortened V by 3 bases and J by 2 bases, and 14 bases separated the two germline ends. The germline V gene has CDR1 SEHNR and CDR2 FQNEAQ (reference sequence). CDR3 sequence: CASSLVDEGTYEQYF. CDR3 sequence (DNA): TGTGCCAGCAGCTTGGTTGACGAAGGAACCTACGAGCAGTACTTC.

The table lists this clonotype with many counts. This sequence joins TRBV7-3 and TRBJ2-3; 12 bases align to TRBD2. The CDR3 extends over 16 amino acids. The trim removed 5 bases at V and 2 bases at J, leaving 5 bases unmatched. Per germline, CDR1 SGHTA and CDR2 FQGTGA. The CDR3 DNA is TGTGCCAGCAGCACCGGACTAGCGGGACCCACAGATACGCAGTATTTT. Its protein is CASSTGLAGPTDTQYF.

This clonotype was observed at least ten times. This chain links TRBV7-8 with TRBJ1-2; a possible D gene is TRBD1 (5 bases). The length of the CDR3 is 15 residues. V was cut by 0 bases and J by 4 bases, with 12 bases left in between. Germline CDR1 reads SGHVS; CDR2 reads FQNEAQ. CDR3 nucleotides: TGTGCCAGCAGCTTAGCGCGTTGGGGGAGCTATGGCTACACCTTC. Its translation is CASSLARWGSYGYTF.

There are a few counts of this clonotype. The genes are TRBV5-4 and TRBJ2-3; TRBD2 aligns across 13 bases. In germline, CDR1 is SGHNT, CDR2 YYREEE (reference sequence). CDR3 length: 17 amino acids. Losses at the gene ends were 4 bases for V and 5 bases for J; bases not matched to a gene: 10. The CDR3 bases are TGTGCCAGCAGCCCCGGACTAGCGGGGGCCGGGGGAGATACGCAGTATTTT. This codes for CASSPGLAGAGGDTQYF.

This clonotype was seen at least ten times. V usage is TRBV6-5 and J usage is TRBJ1-6, with a possible D match to TRBD1 (5 bases). CDR1 is MNHEY and CDR2 is SVGAGI in the germline V gene. The CDR3 covers 15 residues. V lost 5 bases, J lost 2 bases, and 10 bases lay in between. CDR3 DNA sequence: TGTGCCAGCAGTACAAGACAGCCCTATAATTCACCCCTCCACTTT. Translation: CASSTRQPYNSPLHF.

This clonotype was counted at least ten times. This chain uses TRBV7-6 with TRBJ1-4; D gene ambiguous. The CDR3 is made up of 14 amino acids. Trimming pared 6 bases from V and 6 bases from J, leaving 14 bases between. CDR1 and CDR2 (germline): SGHVS, FNYEAQ. CDR3 in DNA: TGTGCCAGCAGTCACGAGATGACGGATGAAAAACTGTTTTTT. Translated, it gives CASSHEMTDEKLFF.

Remarks on this clonotype: This may be a read error: a much more frequent sequence differs by one nucleotide. V and J are TRBV12-5 and TRBJ2-3; tentatively, D is TRBD1 (6 bases). V lost 1 base and J 4 bases, leaving 12 bases between the germline ends. This CDR3 has 15 amino acids. Looked up from germline, CDR1 is LGHNT and CDR2 is FRNRAP. CDR3 nucleotides: TGTGCTAGTGGTTTGGAGCTACAGGGCCCAGATACGCAGTATTTT. Amino acid sequence: CASGLELQGPDTQYF.

This clonotype was seen repeatedly, ten times or more. The CDR3 DNA reads TGTGCCAGCAGCGTGGGACACAACACAGATACGCAGTATTTT. Translation: CASSVGHNTDTQYF. The chain employs TRBV9 and TRBJ2-3, with a weak D call TRBD1 (6 bases). Germline CDR1 is SGDLS and CDR2 is YYNGEE. The CDR3 is 14 residues long. Trimming removed 2 bases at V and 2 bases at J, with 9 bases between.

This chain joins TRBV25-1 and TRBJ2-5, with 7 positions matching TRBD1. The V and J ends lost 1 base and 6 bases, in that order; junction bases with no gene match: 5. Germline loops: CDR1 MGHDK, CDR2 SYGVNS. The CDR3 runs 14 residues. The CDR3: CASSEFSGGQTQYF. The CDR3, as DNA: TGTGCCAGCAGTGAATTCTCAGGGGGACAGACCCAGTACTTC.

This clonotype appeared a few times. This sequence joins TRBV29-1 and TRBJ2-7, with TRBD1 as a possible D gene (5 bases). The CDR3 spans 14 residues. Between the trimmed V and J ends, which lost 6 bases and 2 bases, there was a span of 17 bases. The germline gives CDR1 SQVTM, CDR2 ANQGSEA. The CDR3 DNA sequence: TGCAGCGTCCTGTCGGTCGACAGTCCCTACGAGCAGTACTTC. Translation: CSVLSVDSPYEQYF.

Ten or more counts support this clonotype. The chain carries TRBV12-3 or TRBV12-4 and TRBJ1-1; tentative D call: TRBD1 (6 bases). The CDR3 contains 14 residues. V was trimmed by 6 bases and J by 1 base, leaving 12 bases between them. The DNA for the CDR3 is TGTGCCAGCAGCTCCGGGACACCGAACACTGAAGCTTTCTTT. It translates to CASSSGTPNTEAFF.

CDR3 bases: TGTGCCAGCAGTTTAGCGAACAGGGGGGTGTTTATGACAGATACGCAGTATTTT. Protein product: CASSLANRGVFMTDTQYF. The chain couples TRBV12-3 or TRBV12-4 to TRBJ2-3; 8 nucleotides agree with TRBD1. Unmatched junction bases numbered 11, after V lost 0 bases and J lost 3 bases. The CDR3 loop spans 18 amino acids.

This clonotype was picked up many times. The chain's CDR3 is CATMGAIYEQYF. The CDR3 DNA sequence: TGTGCCACCATGGGGGCCATCTACGAGCAGTACTTC. V and J are TRBV24-1 and TRBJ2-7; D may be TRBD1 (6 bases). CDR3 length: 12 residues. Germline loops: CDR1 KGHDR, CDR2 SFDVKD. Trimming removed 8 bases from V and 3 bases from J, with 10 bases in between.

This clonotype was seen ten or more times. The V gene is TRBV7-2, the J gene TRBJ1-2; unclear D gene. The V gene lost 4 bases and the J gene lost 8 bases, with 20 bases spanning the gap. There are 15 residues in the CDR3. CDR1 and CDR2 (germline): SGHTA, FQGNSA. The CDR3 DNA follows: TGTGCCAGCAGCTCTAACCTGGGTGTTTCGGGCGGCTACACCTTC. Translated, it gives CASSSNLGVSGGYTF.